A selection of T cell receptor beta chains follows, all from one sample in a study of cytomegalovirus exposure and HLA in healthy donors. TCRdb's table, derived via immunoSEQ multiplex PCR, lists solely in-frame clones and lacks some. The sample totals about 39,000 clones; its top ten clones hold approximately 3%. Sequencing was done on a sample of PBMCs. Receptors were obtained from a woman aged 30 to 39 in good health and CMV-seropositive. Both conserved end residues are trimmed from each CDR3.

v_call,cdr3_aa
TRBV7-2,ASSFKLGSSETQY
TRBV5-1,ASSLGPSGTINSPLH
TRBV20-1,SRGRETQY
TRBV29-1,RDPGQAYLHSGNTIY
TRBV2,AVRDRAQETQY
TRBV5-1,ASSGNRDAGELF
TRBV7-9,ASSPRLAETYEQY
TRBV12-5,ASGFGVAYGYT
TRBV15,ATSMGLGGGLETQY
TRBV30,AWKAEVPEAF
TRBV12-5,ASGLGTSKPNYGYT
TRBV25-1,ASSGSSGGALDEQF
TRBV7-2,ASSLQTGGNASPLH
TRBV5-4,ASIQGSEQY
TRBV7-2,ASSYELAPYEQY
TRBV4-1,ASSQDRTSGASV
TRBV28,ASSRGQGNSPLH
TRBV6-5,ASSYSEGARETQY
TRBV6-1,ASSEKTGGGSPLH
TRBV7-8,ASRAGYRSGQKNTIY
TRBV5-1,ASSFSGDRTDTQY
TRBV19,ASSIEWRVPEAF
TRBV10-3,AISEGDNSPLH
TRBV5-1,ASSSNGQGLGYT
TRBV5-8,ASSLVGGRLAKNIQY
TRBV10-3,AISGTSGEAQETQY
TRBV29-1,SVAGQGGYT
TRBV28,ASSLRQNTGELF
TRBV5-1,ASRTRLAGGGEQF
TRBV25-1,ASSGVGELGARGYT
TRBV19,ASSRTSGSYNEQF
TRBV27,ASSRTGYYGYT
TRBV6-4,ASSDSAGGYNEQF
TRBV7-9,ASSVLAGDNEQF
TRBV25-1,ASSALQGAGYT
TRBV10-3,AISGVSGTV
TRBV7-9,ASSPRDRGGYT
TRBV5-1,ASSWGRTSGGDEQF
TRBV7-9,ASSSTGGDYGYT
TRBV29-1,SVEGLQGITEAF
TRBV7-9,ASSLGGDEQY
TRBV5-1,ASNLDRVGTDTQY
TRBV21-1,ASSYRGPYEQY
TRBV15,ATSGRGDSPPGGYT
TRBV2,ASTGTGAYEQY
TRBV7-4,ASSAGQGLTNEKLF
TRBV10-3,AISSVTGENYGYT
TRBV11-2,ASSFKRENSPLH
TRBV19,ASSIFSTGDQPQH
TRBV18,ASSPRAGGYYEQY
TRBV4-1,ASSQSADPSEKLF
TRBV6-1,ASSEALAGGPDTQY
TRBV7-2,ASSTLGGSSYEQY
TRBV28,ASSLSRQGPYEQY
TRBV4-2,ASSQDMTVYQPQH
TRBV10-1,ASSESRGDTQY
TRBV7-8,ASARGEGLGTGELF
TRBV7-9,ASSLGTPTNYGYT
TRBV13,ASSLRDNEQF